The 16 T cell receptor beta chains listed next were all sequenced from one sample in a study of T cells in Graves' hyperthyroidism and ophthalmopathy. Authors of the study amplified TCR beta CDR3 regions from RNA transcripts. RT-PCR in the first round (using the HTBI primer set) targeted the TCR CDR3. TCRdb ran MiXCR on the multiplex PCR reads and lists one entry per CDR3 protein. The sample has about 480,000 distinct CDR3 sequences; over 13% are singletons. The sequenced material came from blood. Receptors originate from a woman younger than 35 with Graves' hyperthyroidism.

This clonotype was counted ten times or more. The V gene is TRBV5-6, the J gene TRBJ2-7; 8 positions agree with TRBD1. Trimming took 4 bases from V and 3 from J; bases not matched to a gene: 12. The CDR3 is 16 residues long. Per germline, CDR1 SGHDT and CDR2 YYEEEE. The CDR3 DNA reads TGTGCCAGCAGCCCAGGACAGGGCAACGACTACTACGAGCAGTACTTC. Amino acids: CASSPGQGNDYYEQYF. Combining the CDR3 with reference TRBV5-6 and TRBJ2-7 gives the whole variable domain DAGVTQSPTHLIKTRGQQVTLRCSPKSGHDTVSWYQQALGQGPQFIFQYYEEEERQRGNFPDRFSGHQFPNYSSELNVNALLLGDSALYLCASSPGQGNDYYEQYFGPGTRLTVT.

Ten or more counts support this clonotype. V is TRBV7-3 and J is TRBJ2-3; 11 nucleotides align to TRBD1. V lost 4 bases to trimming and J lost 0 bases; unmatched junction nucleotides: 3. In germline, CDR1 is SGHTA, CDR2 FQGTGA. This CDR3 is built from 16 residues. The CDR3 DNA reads TGTGCCAGCAGCTCCGGACAGGGGGCAAGCACAGATACGCAGTATTTT. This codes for CASSSGQGASTDTQYF.

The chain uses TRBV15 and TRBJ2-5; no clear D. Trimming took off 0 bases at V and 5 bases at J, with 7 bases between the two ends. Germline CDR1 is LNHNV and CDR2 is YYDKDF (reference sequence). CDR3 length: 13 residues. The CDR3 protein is CATSREPQETQYF. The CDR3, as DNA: TGTGCCACCAGCAGAGAGCCCCAGGAGACCCAGTACTTC.

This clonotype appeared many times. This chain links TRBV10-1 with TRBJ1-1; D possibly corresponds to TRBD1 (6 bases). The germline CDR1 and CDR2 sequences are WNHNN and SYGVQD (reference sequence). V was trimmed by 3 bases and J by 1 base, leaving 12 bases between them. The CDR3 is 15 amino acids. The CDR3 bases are TGCGCCAGCAGTGATCCAGGGGACTCGAACACTGAAGCTTTCTTT. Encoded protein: CASSDPGDSNTEAFF.

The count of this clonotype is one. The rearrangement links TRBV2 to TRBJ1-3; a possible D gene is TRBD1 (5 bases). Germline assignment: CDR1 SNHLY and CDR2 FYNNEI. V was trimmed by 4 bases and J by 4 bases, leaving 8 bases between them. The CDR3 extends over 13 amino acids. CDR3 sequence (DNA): TGTGCCAGCAGTGGGGGACTAGGAAACACCATATATTTT. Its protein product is CASSGGLGNTIYF.

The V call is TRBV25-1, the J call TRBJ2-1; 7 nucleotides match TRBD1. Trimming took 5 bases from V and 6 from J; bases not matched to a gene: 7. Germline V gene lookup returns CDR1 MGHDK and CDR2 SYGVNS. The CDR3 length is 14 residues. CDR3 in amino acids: CASSPTGRGNEQFF. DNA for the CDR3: TGTGCCAGCAGTCCGACAGGGAGAGGCAATGAGCAGTTCTTC.

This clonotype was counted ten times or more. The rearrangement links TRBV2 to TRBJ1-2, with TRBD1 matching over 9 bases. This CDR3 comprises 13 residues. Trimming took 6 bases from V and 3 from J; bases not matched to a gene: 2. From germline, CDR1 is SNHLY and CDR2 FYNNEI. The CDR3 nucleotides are TGTGCCAGCAGGGGACAGGGCGACTATGGCTACACCTTC. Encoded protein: CASRGQGDYGYTF.

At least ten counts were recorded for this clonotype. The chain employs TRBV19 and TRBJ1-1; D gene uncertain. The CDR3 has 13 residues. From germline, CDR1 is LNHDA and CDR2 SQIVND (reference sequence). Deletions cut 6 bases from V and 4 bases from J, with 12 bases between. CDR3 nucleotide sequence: TGTGCCAGTAGGTCCACCTGGGGCACTGAAGCTTTCTTT. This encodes CASRSTWGTEAFF.

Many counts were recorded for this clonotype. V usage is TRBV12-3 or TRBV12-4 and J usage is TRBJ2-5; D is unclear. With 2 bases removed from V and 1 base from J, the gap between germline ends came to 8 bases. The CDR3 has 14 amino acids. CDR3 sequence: CASSLTLVQETQYF. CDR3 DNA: TGTGCCAGCAGTTTAACCCTAGTCCAAGAGACCCAGTACTTC.

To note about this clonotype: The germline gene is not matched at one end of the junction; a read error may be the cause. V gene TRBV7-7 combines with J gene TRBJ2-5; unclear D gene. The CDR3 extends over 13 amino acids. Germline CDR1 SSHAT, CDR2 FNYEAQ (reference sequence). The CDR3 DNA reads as TGTGCTAGCAGCTTAGATAGTAGGGAGACCCAGTACTTC. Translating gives CASSLDSRETQYF.

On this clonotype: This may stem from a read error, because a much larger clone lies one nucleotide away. The CDR3 here is CGARQGPGKYNEQFF. The CDR3 DNA reads as TGCGGTGCTAGACAGGGGCCAGGAAAATACAATGAGCAGTTCTTC. The chain couples TRBV20-1 to TRBJ2-1; 8 nucleotides line up with TRBD1. Germline lookup yields CDR1 DFQATT and CDR2 SNEGSKA (reference sequence). The CDR3 length is 15 residues.

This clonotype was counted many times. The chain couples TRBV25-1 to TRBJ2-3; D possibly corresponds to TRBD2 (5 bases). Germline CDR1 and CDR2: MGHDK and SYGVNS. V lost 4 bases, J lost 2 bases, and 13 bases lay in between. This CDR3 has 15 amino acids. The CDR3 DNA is TGTGCCAGCAGTGGCCTTAAGGGAGCCACAGATACGCAGTATTTT. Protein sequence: CASSGLKGATDTQYF.

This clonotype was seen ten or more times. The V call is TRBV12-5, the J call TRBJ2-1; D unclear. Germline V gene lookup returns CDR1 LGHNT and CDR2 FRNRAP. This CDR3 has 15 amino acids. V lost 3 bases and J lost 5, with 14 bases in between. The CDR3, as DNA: TGTGCTAGTGGTTTCCCCGGTGAGTTAGACAATGAGCAGTTCTTC. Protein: CASGFPGELDNEQFF.

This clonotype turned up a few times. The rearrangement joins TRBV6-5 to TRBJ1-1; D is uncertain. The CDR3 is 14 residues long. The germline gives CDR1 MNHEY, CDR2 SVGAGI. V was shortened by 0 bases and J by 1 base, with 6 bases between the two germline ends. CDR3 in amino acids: CASSYSYGNTEAFF. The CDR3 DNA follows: TGTGCCAGCAGTTACTCGTACGGGAACACTGAAGCTTTCTTT.

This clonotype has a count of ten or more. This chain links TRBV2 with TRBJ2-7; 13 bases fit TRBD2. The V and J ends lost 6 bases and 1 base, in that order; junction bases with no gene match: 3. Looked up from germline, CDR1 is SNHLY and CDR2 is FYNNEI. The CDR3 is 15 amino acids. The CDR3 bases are TGTGCCAGCAGGCGACTAGCGGGAGGATCCTACGAGCAGTACTTC. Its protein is CASRRLAGGSYEQYF. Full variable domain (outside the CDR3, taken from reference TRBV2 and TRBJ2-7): EPEVTQTPSHQVTQMGQEVILRCVPISNHLYFYWYRQILGQKVEFLVSFYNNEISEKSEIFDDQFSVERPDGSNFTLKIRSTKLEDSAMYFCASRRLAGGSYEQYFGPGTRLTVT.

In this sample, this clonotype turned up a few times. The CDR3 DNA follows: TGTGCCACCTTACGCAATGGGTCTAGCGGTCCGAAGTACGAGCAGTACGTC. Translated, it gives CATLRNGSSGPKYEQYV. The chain joins TRBV19 to TRBJ2-7, with 7 positions matching TRBD2. V dropped 10 bases and J dropped 4; count of bases not matched to a gene: 22. This CDR3 region has 17 residues. Germline V CDR1 and CDR2: LNHDA, SQIVND (reference sequence).